These T cell receptor beta chains were read from a single sample in a study of OX40 agonist ivuxolimab in advanced cancers. Some clones are missing from TCRdb's copy, which holds only in-frame ones; the method was immunoSEQ multiplex PCR. Seen here are about 79,000 clones, about 88% observed once, and the top ten hold about 0.89%. The specimen comprised CD4+ or CD8+ T cells sorted from blood, sampled in a trial of the OX40 agonist ivuxolimab. These receptors all come from an adult with an advanced solid tumor such as melanoma, head and neck, liver or kidney cancer. The CDR3 runs from the conserved cysteine through the conserved F or W. Fields, in order: clone size, D gene, J gene, V gene, CDR3 length, CDR3 protein, CDR3 DNA. The D gene is left open where the match is weak. A clone size is listed for some rows: how often the clone was seen (once, few, many), or a class if it is expanded.

clone_size: NA; d_call: NA; j_call: TRBJ2-3; v_call: TRBV4-1; cdr3_length: 12; cdr3_aa: CASSQQLETQYF; cdr3_nt: TGCGCCAGCAGCCAGCAACTAGAGACGCAGTATTTT
clone_size: NA; d_call: NA; j_call: TRBJ2-7; v_call: TRBV10-2; cdr3_length: 15; cdr3_aa: CASSEDPPRSYEQYF; cdr3_nt: TGCGCCAGCAGTGAGGACCCCCCCCGCAGTTACGAGCAGTACTTC
clone_size: NA; d_call: NA; j_call: TRBJ1-1; v_call: TRBV6-6; cdr3_length: 14; cdr3_aa: CASTRTDMNTEAFF; cdr3_nt: TGTGCCAGCACCAGGACAGACATGAACACTGAAGCTTTCTTT
clone_size: NA; d_call: TRBD1; j_call: TRBJ2-7; v_call: TRBV7-9; cdr3_length: 15; cdr3_aa: CASSPPGQGGFGQYF; cdr3_nt: TGTGCCAGCAGCCCCCCGGGACAGGGGGGGTTTGGGCAGTACTTC
clone_size: NA; d_call: NA; j_call: TRBJ2-4; v_call: TRBV30; cdr3_length: 14; cdr3_aa: CAWSVQMGKNIQYF; cdr3_nt: TGTGCCTGGAGTGTACAAATGGGAAAAAACATTCAGTACTTC
clone_size: NA; d_call: NA; j_call: TRBJ2-5; v_call: TRBV7-2; cdr3_length: 15; cdr3_aa: CASSGQSGPQETQYF; cdr3_nt: TGTGCCAGCAGTGGGCAGTCCGGGCCCCAAGAGACCCAGTACTTC
clone_size: NA; d_call: TRBD2; j_call: TRBJ2-5; v_call: TRBV13; cdr3_length: 16; cdr3_aa: CASSLAGGYSQETQYF; cdr3_nt: TGTGCCAGCAGCCTAGCGGGGGGGTACTCGCAAGAGACCCAGTACTTC
clone_size: few; d_call: NA; j_call: TRBJ1-4; v_call: TRBV15; cdr3_length: 15; cdr3_aa: CATSRGGGLNEKLFF; cdr3_nt: TGTGCCACCAGCAGAGGGGGGGGGCTCAATGAAAAACTGTTTTTT
clone_size: once; d_call: TRBD1; j_call: TRBJ2-1; v_call: TRBV29-1; cdr3_length: 15; cdr3_aa: CSVEDQGTGVNEQFF; cdr3_nt: TGCAGCGTTGAAGATCAGGGGACAGGGGTCAATGAGCAGTTCTTC
clone_size: NA; d_call: TRBD1; j_call: TRBJ1-2; v_call: TRBV19; cdr3_length: 16; cdr3_aa: CASSIDPDRDLRGYTF; cdr3_nt: TGTGCCAGTAGTATAGACCCCGACAGGGATCTCAGGGGCTACACCTTC
clone_size: NA; d_call: NA; j_call: TRBJ1-3; v_call: TRBV2; cdr3_length: 16; cdr3_aa: CASSDPGAISGNTIYF; cdr3_nt: TGTGCCAGCAGTGACCCAGGGGCTATCTCTGGAAACACCATATATTTT
clone_size: NA; d_call: NA; j_call: TRBJ1-1; v_call: TRBV6-5; cdr3_length: 14; cdr3_aa: CASSYSRGIGWAFF; cdr3_nt: TGTGCCAGCAGTTACTCGAGAGGGATTGGGTGGGCTTTCTTT
clone_size: NA; d_call: NA; j_call: TRBJ2-5; v_call: TRBV12-5; cdr3_length: 15; cdr3_aa: CASGLGDGRLGTQYF; cdr3_nt: TGTGCTAGTGGTTTGGGTGACGGGCGGCTAGGGACCCAGTACTTC
clone_size: NA; d_call: NA; j_call: TRBJ2-2; v_call: TRBV2; cdr3_length: 13; cdr3_aa: CASRGTLTGELFF; cdr3_nt: TGTGCCAGCAGGGGGACACTAACCGGGGAGCTGTTTTTT
clone_size: few; d_call: TRBD1; j_call: TRBJ1-4; v_call: TRBV11-2; cdr3_length: 14; cdr3_aa: CASSRDSLAEKLFF; cdr3_nt: TGTGCCAGCAGCAGGGACAGTCTGGCGGAAAAACTGTTTTTT
clone_size: NA; d_call: NA; j_call: TRBJ1-2; v_call: TRBV18; cdr3_length: 15; cdr3_aa: CASSQDAKTFGGYTF; cdr3_nt: TGTGCCAGCTCACAGGACGCGAAGACCTTCGGTGGCTACACCTTC
clone_size: once; d_call: TRBD2; j_call: TRBJ2-3; v_call: TRBV5-3; cdr3_length: 16; cdr3_aa: CAALPEAGARTDTQYF; cdr3_nt: TGTGCCGCCCTCCCGGAAGCGGGGGCCCGCACAGATACGCAGTATTTT
clone_size: NA; d_call: TRBD1; j_call: TRBJ2-2; v_call: TRBV10-3; cdr3_length: 18; cdr3_aa: CAISETVTGWVNTGELFF; cdr3_nt: TGTGCCATCAGTGAGACCGTGACAGGGTGGGTTAACACCGGGGAGCTGTTTTTT
clone_size: NA; d_call: TRBD1; j_call: TRBJ1-2; v_call: TRBV29-1; cdr3_length: 13; cdr3_aa: CSVGQGISDGYTF; cdr3_nt: TGCAGCGTTGGACAGGGGATTTCGGACGGCTACACCTTC
clone_size: NA; d_call: TRBD1; j_call: TRBJ1-2; v_call: TRBV19; cdr3_length: 15; cdr3_aa: CASRVTGALFYGYTF; cdr3_nt: TGTGCCAGTAGGGTGACAGGGGCCCTTTTCTATGGCTACACCTTC
clone_size: NA; d_call: NA; j_call: TRBJ1-1; v_call: TRBV13; cdr3_length: 13; cdr3_aa: CASRLTGNTEAFF; cdr3_nt: TGTGCCAGCAGACTGACAGGGAACACTGAAGCTTTCTTT
clone_size: few; d_call: NA; j_call: TRBJ1-1; v_call: TRBV5-8; cdr3_length: 13; cdr3_aa: CASSLELNTEAFF; cdr3_nt: TGTGCCAGCAGCTTGGAGTTGAACACTGAAGCTTTCTTT
clone_size: NA; d_call: NA; j_call: TRBJ1-1; v_call: TRBV18; cdr3_length: 14; cdr3_aa: CASSPPPDSGVSFF; cdr3_nt: TGTGCCAGCTCACCTCCCCCGGACAGTGGGGTCTCTTTCTTT
clone_size: few; d_call: TRBD1; j_call: TRBJ1-2; v_call: TRBV9; cdr3_length: 15; cdr3_aa: CASSVEDRGNYGYTF; cdr3_nt: TGTGCCAGCAGCGTAGAGGACAGGGGGAACTATGGCTACACCTTC
clone_size: NA; d_call: NA; j_call: TRBJ2-3; v_call: TRBV20-1; cdr3_length: 11; cdr3_aa: CSAREVNTQYF; cdr3_nt: TGCAGTGCTAGAGAGGTGAATACGCAGTATTTT
clone_size: NA; d_call: NA; j_call: TRBJ2-3; v_call: TRBV2; cdr3_length: 13; cdr3_aa: CASSVESTDTQYF; cdr3_nt: TGTGCCAGCAGTGTAGAGAGCACAGATACGCAGTATTTT
clone_size: NA; d_call: TRBD2; j_call: TRBJ2-5; v_call: TRBV6-1; cdr3_length: 15; cdr3_aa: CASSGTSGGKETQYF; cdr3_nt: TGTGCCAGCAGCGGGACTAGCGGGGGAAAAGAGACCCAGTACTTC
clone_size: NA; d_call: NA; j_call: TRBJ2-7; v_call: TRBV2; cdr3_length: 12; cdr3_aa: CARGHIPYEQYF; cdr3_nt: TGTGCCAGGGGACATATCCCCTACGAGCAGTACTTC